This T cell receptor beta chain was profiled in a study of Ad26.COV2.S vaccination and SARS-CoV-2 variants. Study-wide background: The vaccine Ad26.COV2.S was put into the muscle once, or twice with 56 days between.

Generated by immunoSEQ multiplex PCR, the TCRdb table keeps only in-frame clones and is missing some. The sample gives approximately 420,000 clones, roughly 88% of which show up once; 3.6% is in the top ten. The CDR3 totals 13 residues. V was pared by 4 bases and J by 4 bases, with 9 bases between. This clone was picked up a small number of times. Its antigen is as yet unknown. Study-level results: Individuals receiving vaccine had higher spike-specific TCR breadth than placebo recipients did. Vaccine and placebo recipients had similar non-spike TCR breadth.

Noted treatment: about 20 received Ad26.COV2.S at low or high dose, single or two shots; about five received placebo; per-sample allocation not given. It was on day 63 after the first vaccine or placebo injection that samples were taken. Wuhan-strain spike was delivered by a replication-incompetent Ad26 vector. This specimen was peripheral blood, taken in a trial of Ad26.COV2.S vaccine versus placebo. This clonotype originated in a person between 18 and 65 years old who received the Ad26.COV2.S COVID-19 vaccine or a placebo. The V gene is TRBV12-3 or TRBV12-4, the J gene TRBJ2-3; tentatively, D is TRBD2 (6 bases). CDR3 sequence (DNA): TGTGCCAGCAGTTATGGCGGGGCAGATACGCAGTATTTT. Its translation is CASSYGGADTQYF.